Listed below are T cell receptor beta chains from one sample, sequenced in a study of blood T cells in healthy people across ages. TCRdb analysed the 5' RACE reads with MiXCR anew, one entry per CDR3 protein. Of roughly 1,500,000 distinct CDR3 sequences in the sample, 42% were seen once. Sequencing input: blood. The receptor set was obtained from a young woman in good health. CDR3s include the opening cysteine and the closing phenylalanine or tryptophan.

TRBJ2-1	TRBV6-1	CASRDQGQGNEQFF
TRBJ2-3	TRBV10-3	CASQSTETDTQYF
TRBJ2-7	TRBV4-1	CASSQGSAVGRREQYF
TRBJ1-1	TRBV2	CASKGGVDTEAFF
TRBJ2-7	TRBV7-9	CASSFAVGTGKAYEQYF
TRBJ1-5	TRBV5-1	CASSLRQDNQPQHF
TRBJ1-2	TRBV4-1	CASSQSGQALDGYTF
TRBJ2-5	TRBV20-1	CSARPRTSGRQETQYF
TRBJ2-1	TRBV6-2/TRBV6-3	CASNLPGSGRTNEQFF
TRBJ2-3	TRBV7-2	CASRSSWGTEYTDTQYF
TRBJ2-1	TRBV12-5	CASGFGQGAGNEQFF
TRBJ1-6	TRBV7-3	CASSSKGGTNSPLHF
TRBJ2-1	TRBV4-1	CASSQDQWGGDEQFF
TRBJ2-7	TRBV20-1	CSASEGSAYEQYF
TRBJ2-7	TRBV3-1	CASSQKADWPSYEQYF
TRBJ2-4	TRBV27	CASIEWLAGNKNIQYF
TRBJ2-3	TRBV2	CASSEVRGQGDTQYF
TRBJ2-3	TRBV28	CASSPRLGLITDTQYF
TRBJ2-6	TRBV20-1	CSARDTGANVLTF
TRBJ1-4	TRBV6-1	CASSATGGAEEKLFF
TRBJ2-7	TRBV10-1	CASSTWTGLYEQYF
TRBJ1-1	TRBV4-1	CASRPGPKNTEAFF
TRBJ2-3	TRBV3-1	CASSQDSSWPTDTQYF
TRBJ2-3	TRBV7-8	CASSLFGGISTDTQYF
TRBJ2-7	TRBV6-5	CASSYSPGGDWNEQYF
TRBJ2-1	TRBV9	CASSVGLAGLSYNEQFF
TRBJ1-6	TRBV25-1	CASSEAGRTVNSPLHF
TRBJ1-1	TRBV14	CASSQEGQGVRDTEAFF
TRBJ2-3	TRBV11-2	CASSPRGSGRTTDTQYF
TRBJ2-5	TRBV20-1	CSANRGGQEAQYF
TRBJ2-3	TRBV27	CASSLQSSGVGADTQYF
TRBJ2-5	TRBV18	CASSPPSASVGETQYF
TRBJ2-1	TRBV20-1	CSAPAGGPSSYNEQFF
TRBJ2-1	TRBV5-1	CASSPMASGAFYNEQFF
-	TRBV6-5	CASSYDGKLAYEQYF
TRBJ2-1	TRBV14	CASSPGTGTNEQFF
TRBJ2-1	TRBV5-1	CASSAGGSGGHNEQFF
TRBJ1-4	TRBV28	CASSNIGTASINEKLFF
TRBJ2-5	TRBV5-1	CASSLEASGAPYQETQYF